This TCR beta chain was documented in a study of response to subunit inactivated influenza vaccine. This clonotype was picked up a small number of times. Its antigen is unidentified. Using its own MiXCR run on the RT-PCR reads, TCRdb lists one record per CDR3 protein. This sample has roughly 570,000 distinct CDR3 sequences; 14% occur once, and the top ten carry 11%. Broader study findings: Seasonal influenza vaccination, on each occasion, was suggested by the authors to recruit few new T cells.

The origin of this receptor is a man between 45 and 60 years old who received an inactivated influenza vaccine. The specimen was PBMCs from blood, collected about 11 days after vaccination.

The CDR3 sequence is CASWPLAGGTDTQYF. DNA of the CDR3: TGTGCCAGCTGGCCGCTAGCGGGGGGCACAGATACGCAGTATTTT. V usage is TRBV6-1 and J usage is TRBJ2-3; 10 positions match TRBD2. The CDR3 loop spans 15 amino acids. The trim removed 8 bases at V and 1 base at J, leaving 6 bases unmatched. The germline V gene has CDR1 MNHNS and CDR2 SASEGT.